This is a list of T cell receptor beta chains from one sample in a study of cytomegalovirus exposure and HLA in healthy donors. Profiling relied on immunoSEQ multiplex PCR, and the TCRdb table lists in-frame clones only, not all of them. The sample holds fewer than 250,000 clones, around 79% seen once. Specimen: PBMCs. The receptors originated from a male donor in good health and CMV-seronegative. CDR3s include the opening cysteine and the closing phenylalanine or tryptophan. The D gene is left open where the match is weak. The size field is filled for only some rows; it gives once, few, many or a size class.

D	V	size	J	DNA	CDR3
.	TRBV4-3	.	TRBJ2-7	TGCGCCAGCAGCCAAGATCGAGGTAGAGTAATTATCGAGCAGTACTTC	CASSQDRGRVIIEQYF
TRBD1	TRBV9	.	TRBJ2-6	TGTGCCAGCAGCGAAAGGGACAGTTTTTACTCTGGGGCCAACGTCCTGACTTTC	CASSERDSFYSGANVLTF
.	TRBV6-6	.	TRBJ1-6	TGTGCCAGCAGTCCGACAGTTAATTCACCCCTCCACTTT	CASSPTVNSPLHF
.	TRBV11-2	once	TRBJ1-2	TGTGCCAGCAGCTTAGGTCGCGGAACCTATGGCTACACCTTC	CASSLGRGTYGYTF
.	TRBV20-1	.	TRBJ2-3	TGCAGTGCCCCCAGAGGGAGAGCGCAGTATTTT	CSAPRGRAQYF
.	TRBV6-5	.	TRBJ1-2	TGTGCCAGCAGACCTCCTACAGGGATGAACTATGGCTACACCTTC	CASRPPTGMNYGYTF
.	TRBV6-4	.	TRBJ2-3	TGTGCCAGCAGTATAAGGGGGGGGGTCACAGATACGCAGTATTTT	CASSIRGGVTDTQYF
TRBD2	TRBV12-5	.	TRBJ2-1	TGTGCTAGTGGTTTGACCGGCGGGAGGGGGAATGAGCAGTTCTTC	CASGLTGGRGNEQFF
.	TRBV7-2	.	TRBJ2-7	TGTGCCAGCAGCTTAGTATCACAGAGCCCCTACGAGCAGTACTTC	CASSLVSQSPYEQYF
.	TRBV28	.	TRBJ1-5	TGTGCCAGCAGCATCGTACAGGGAAATCAGCCCCAGCATTTT	CASSIVQGNQPQHF
TRBD1	TRBV4-2	.	TRBJ2-7	TGTGCCAGCAGCCAAGCCCACAGGGGCTACTACGAGCAGTACTTC	CASSQAHRGYYEQYF
TRBD2	TRBV30	.	TRBJ2-7	TGTGCCTGGGGGGCGGGGGTCGAGCAGTACTTC	CAWGAGVEQYF
.	TRBV5-4	.	TRBJ1-3	TGTGCCAGCAGCTTGGGGCCCAGGGACTCTGGAAACACCATATATTTT	CASSLGPRDSGNTIYF
.	TRBV18	.	TRBJ1-5	TGTGCCAGCTCACCACAGGGGCGGCCTCAGCCCCAGCATTTT	CASSPQGRPQPQHF
.	TRBV15	.	TRBJ1-1	TGTGCCACCAGCAGAGCCAGGGTTGGGGTATCGGCTGAAGCTTTCTTT	CATSRARVGVSAEAFF
TRBD2	TRBV28	.	TRBJ2-7	TGTGCCAGCAGTTTTCTAGCGGGGAACGAGCAGTACTTC	CASSFLAGNEQYF
TRBD1	TRBV19	.	TRBJ2-7	TGTGCCAGTACCCTCGGGACAGAACTATACGAGCAGTACTTC	CASTLGTELYEQYF